This T cell receptor beta chain was captured by sequencing in a study of cytomegalovirus exposure and HLA in healthy donors. Across the whole study: There were roughly 80 million unique TCRs (from HLA-typed donors) in an early data release. Study-wide results and limits: Most TCR beta V segments were productive about 87% or about 30% of the time in an earlier analysis. Another analysis was done later, and it associated 15,000 or so TCR beta sequences with HLA alleles at 0.05 false discovery rate.

As to this clone: The antigen remains unidentified.

The V gene's germline CDR1 is MDHEN and CDR2 SYDVKM. V lost 3 bases to trimming and J lost 4 bases, with 9 bases between them. The CDR3 runs 13 residues. The PCR employed 60 Vbeta primers together with 13 Jbeta primers. Some clones are missing from TCRdb's copy, which holds only in-frame ones; the method was immunoSEQ multiplex PCR. Of roughly 200,000 clones listed, around four fifths were seen once; the top ten hold around 3%. The chain couples TRBV28 to TRBJ1-1; maybe TRBD1 (6 bases). This receptor was taken from a middle-aged woman in good health and CMV-seronegative. Material for sequencing was PBMCs. Here the CDR3 reads CASSLIGGTEAFF. The CDR3 DNA reads TGTGCCAGCAGTTTGATAGGGGGCACTGAAGCTTTCTTT.